The entry below gives a single TCR beta chain sequence along with its context. What antigen it recognizes has not been identified. Per-base qualities were not stored, and no clone one base away is much larger. Library preparation was by 5' RACE. Sequencing was carried out with a NextSeq 500. Unique molecular identifiers were attached to individual cDNA molecules in the TCR library protocol so that sequencing error and PCR bias could be corrected. Both TCR alpha and beta chains were sequenced, and tight co-correlation was observed between alpha and beta sequence abundances in each sample. The paper's data handling went like this. Decombinator V4 was used to perform V gene, J gene and CDR3 annotation of TCR sequences. Expanded TCRs were defined as changing significantly between any two time points under a Poisson model with p below 0.0001. TCR abundances were normalised to the total number of TCRs sequenced in each sample and reported as counts per million. TRAV1-2 paired with TRAJ12, TRAJ20 or TRAJ33 defined MAIT TCRs, while TRAV10 paired with TRAJ18 defined iNKT TCRs. VDJdb, accessed 1 November 2021, was searched for CMV, EBV and SARS-CoV-2 annotated TCRs, with TCRs annotated for multiple antigens excluded. TCRdb ran its own pipeline on the public reads, namely fastp trimming at Q25 and MiXCR clone calling, and kept in-frame beta chains. When rows share a CDR3 protein, they turn into one entry using the most common DNA and genes. These V and J calls rely on TCRdb rather than the paper's analysis. For this sample the table gives about 64,000 distinct CDR3 sequences, of which roughly 12% were detected only once. Together, the top ten hold more than 1.2% of the sample.

This entry comes from a study of early T cells in non-severe SARS-CoV-2 infection (dated by TCRdb to 2020 to 2023). General notes on the study: Bulk RNA from unsorted whole blood was used for TCR sequencing, so alpha and beta chains could not be paired.

Broader findings and caveats from the paper: Matching against VDJdb was skewed toward anti-spike CD8 responses, likely underestimated virus-specific expansions, and missed private and CD4 specificities.

As encoded in the germline V gene, CDR1 is SGHDN while CDR2 is FVKESK. The CDR3 runs 19 residues from the cysteine to the phenylalanine. Kept here is only the CDR3 DNA, which spans 57 bases and is read in frame from base 1. Germline trimming amounts to 4 bases on V and 1 base on J, with 10 as the count of junction bases outside the gene matches. A case-control design nested within a healthcare worker cohort in London, UK, was used, with weekly nasopharyngeal swab PCR tests and blood sampling performed. Healthcare workers were enrolled in the week of the UK lockdown, from 23 to 31 March 2020, and were followed every week for up to roughly 16 weeks.

Sample: whole blood, taken at baseline. This receptor was obtained from an adult who was a healthcare worker with PCR-confirmed SARS-CoV-2 infection or an uninfected control (not recorded which). The V and J segments used are TRBV14 and TRBJ2-5, and TRBD2 matches 15 of the central bases. The encoded CDR3 is CASSPRTSGRVFSQETQYF. The nucleotide sequence reads as follows: TGTGCCAGCAGCCCCCGGACTAGCGGGAGGGTTTTCTCCCAAGAGACCCAGTACTTC.